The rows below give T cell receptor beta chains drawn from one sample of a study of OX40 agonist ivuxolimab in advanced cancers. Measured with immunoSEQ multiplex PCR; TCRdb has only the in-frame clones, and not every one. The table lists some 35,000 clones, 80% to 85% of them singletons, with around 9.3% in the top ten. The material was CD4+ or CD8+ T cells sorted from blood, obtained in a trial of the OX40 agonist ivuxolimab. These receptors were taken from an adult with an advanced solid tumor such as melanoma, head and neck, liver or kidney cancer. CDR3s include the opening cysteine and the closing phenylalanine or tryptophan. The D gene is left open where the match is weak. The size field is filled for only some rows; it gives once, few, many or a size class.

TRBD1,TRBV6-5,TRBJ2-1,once,TGTGCCAGCTATGTGACAGGGGGTGAGCAGTTCTTC,CASYVTGGEQFF
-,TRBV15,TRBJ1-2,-,TGTGCCACCAGCAGTCTGCACCGGACAGCTATCTATGGCTACACCTTC,CATSSLHRTAIYGYTF
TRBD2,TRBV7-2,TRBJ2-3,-,TGTGCCAGCAGCTTAGGCGGCGGGGGGCCCACCGGGACGCAGTATTTT,CASSLGGGGPTGTQYF
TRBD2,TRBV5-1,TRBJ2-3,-,TGCGCCAGCAGCTTAGTAGCGGGAGGGTCGGCAGATACGCAGTATTTT,CASSLVAGGSADTQYF
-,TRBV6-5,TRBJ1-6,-,TGTGCCAGCAAGGATTCCATGGGCTATAATTCACCCCTCCACTTT,CASKDSMGYNSPLHF
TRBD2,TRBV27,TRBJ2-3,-,TGTGCCAGCAGTTCTCCCGGGACTAGCGGGATCCCAGATACGCAGTATTTT,CASSSPGTSGIPDTQYF
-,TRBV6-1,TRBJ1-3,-,TGTGCCAGCAGTGAAGCGCTGGGGGGCTCTGGAAACACCATATATTTT,CASSEALGGSGNTIYF
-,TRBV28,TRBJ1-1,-,TGTGCCAGCAGTGTTACAGGGTTGGGAAGCAACACTGAAGCTTTCTTT,CASSVTGLGSNTEAFF
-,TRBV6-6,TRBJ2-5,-,TGTGCCAGCAGTTACTCCCGATCCCAAGAGACCCAGTACTTC,CASSYSRSQETQYF
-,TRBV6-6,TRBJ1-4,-,TGTGCCAGCAGTTACGTTGGTACAAAACTGTTTTTT,CASSYVGTKLFF
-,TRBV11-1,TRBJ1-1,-,TGTGCCAGCAGCTCGAGGGACGGCATGAACACTGAAGCTTTCTTT,CASSSRDGMNTEAFF
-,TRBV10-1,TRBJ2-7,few,TGCGCCAGCAGTGTGGACATTTACGAGCAGTACTTC,CASSVDIYEQYF
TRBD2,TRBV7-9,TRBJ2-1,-,TGTGCCAGCACCGCAATGTCTGGGGGGGTCAATGAGCAGTTCTTC,CASTAMSGGVNEQFF
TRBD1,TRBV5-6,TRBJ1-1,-,TGTGCCAGCAGCTTGCTAGGGGGACAGATAGCTTTCTTT,CASSLLGGQIAFF
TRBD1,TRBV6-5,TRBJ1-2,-,TGTGCCAGCAGTTACGATCACAGGGGGAGCGGGAATGGCTACACCTTC,CASSYDHRGSGNGYTF
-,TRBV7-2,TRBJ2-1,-,TGTGCCAGCAGCTTAGATGCTGAGCAGTTCTTC,CASSLDAEQFF
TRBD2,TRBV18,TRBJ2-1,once,TGTGCCAGCTCACCACGGGGGGGTGCCTACAATGAGCAGTTCTTC,CASSPRGGAYNEQFF
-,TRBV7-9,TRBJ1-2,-,TGTGCCAGCAGCCTCCGGGACTCAAACTATGGCTACACCTTC,CASSLRDSNYGYTF
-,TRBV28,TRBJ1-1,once,TGTGCCAGCAGTGGAGATGAGGGGGTCACTGAAGCTTTCTTT,CASSGDEGVTEAFF
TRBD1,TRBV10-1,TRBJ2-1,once,TGCGCCAGCAGAGCCGGGACAGGGAGCAATGAGCAGTTCTTC,CASRAGTGSNEQFF
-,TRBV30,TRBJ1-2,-,TGTGCCCGATCCAGGGTTAACTATGGCTACACCTTC,CARSRVNYGYTF
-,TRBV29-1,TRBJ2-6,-,TGCAGCGTTGAAGCGCAGGGGACCCCTGAAGCCAACGTCCTGACTTTC,CSVEAQGTPEANVLTF
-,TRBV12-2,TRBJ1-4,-,TGTGCAAGTCGCACTACAGGGTATGAAAAACTGTTTTTT,CASRTTGYEKLFF
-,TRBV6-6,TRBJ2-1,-,TGTGCCAGCAGTGACAGGGAGGCCACCTACAATGAGCAGTTCTTC,CASSDREATYNEQFF
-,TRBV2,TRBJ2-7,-,TGTGCCAGCAGTAAACAGAGAAACGAGCAGTACTTC,CASSKQRNEQYF
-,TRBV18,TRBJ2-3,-,TGTGCCAGCTCACCTGCGGGGACTTACAGCACAGATACGCAGTATTTT,CASSPAGTYSTDTQYF
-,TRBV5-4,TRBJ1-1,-,TGTGCCAGCAGCTTGAGGGGGGGGTTTGCTGAAGCTTTCTTT,CASSLRGGFAEAFF
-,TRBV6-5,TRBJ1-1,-,TGTGCCAGCAGGGCGGGGTTTGAAGCTTTCTTT,CASRAGFEAFF
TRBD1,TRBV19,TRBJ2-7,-,TGTGCCAGTTCGGGGACAGGGAGCTTAACTTTCTACGAGCAGTACTTC,CASSGTGSLTFYEQYF
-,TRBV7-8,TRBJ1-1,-,TGTGCCAGCAGCCTTCGGAGTGGGGTCGACACTGAAGCTTTCTTT,CASSLRSGVDTEAFF
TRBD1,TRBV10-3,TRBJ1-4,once,TGTGCCATCAGCCCGGGACAGTCTAATGAAAAACTGTTTTTT,CAISPGQSNEKLFF
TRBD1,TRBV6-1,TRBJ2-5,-,TGTGCCAGCAGTGTAGACAGGGTCCAAGAGACCCAGTACTTC,CASSVDRVQETQYF
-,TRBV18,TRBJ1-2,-,TGTGCCAGCTCACCCTACGACAATGCTAACTATGGCTACACCTTC,CASSPYDNANYGYTF
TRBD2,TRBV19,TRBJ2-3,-,TGTGCCAGTAAGGCCCTAGCGGGGGGGACAGATACGCAGTATTTT,CASKALAGGTDTQYF
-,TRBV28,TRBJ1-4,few,TGTGCCAGCAGTTTAAACCGGAAGGGTGAAAAACTGTTTTTT,CASSLNRKGEKLFF
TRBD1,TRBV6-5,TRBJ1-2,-,TGTGCCAGCAGTCCGGGACAGCCGGCGGGCTACACCTTC,CASSPGQPAGYTF
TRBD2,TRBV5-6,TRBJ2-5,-,TGTGCCAGCAGCCCGCGCGGGGGGATGGGCGAGACCCAGTACTTC,CASSPRGGMGETQYF
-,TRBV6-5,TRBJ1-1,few,TGTGCCAGCAGTCCCAGGCAAGTCATGAACACTGAAGCTTTCTTT,CASSPRQVMNTEAFF
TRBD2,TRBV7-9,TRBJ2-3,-,TGTGCCAGCAGCTTAGGCTCCGGGACTAGCGGTACAGATACGCAGTATTTT,CASSLGSGTSGTDTQYF
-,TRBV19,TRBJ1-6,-,TGTGCCAGTAGCCCTCTTGTAGGTTCGGAGAGAACACCCCTCCACTTT,CASSPLVGSERTPLHF
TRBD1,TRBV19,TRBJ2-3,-,TGTGCCAGTAGTATAGGCGGACAGGGGGCCGGAGATACGCAGTATTTT,CASSIGGQGAGDTQYF
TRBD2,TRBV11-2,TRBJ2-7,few,TGTGCCAGCAGACTAGAGCGGGACGGGACCTACGAGCAGTACTTC,CASRLERDGTYEQYF
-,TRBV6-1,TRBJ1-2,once,TGTGCCAGCAGTGAAATAAGGGAGTGGGGCTACACCTTC,CASSEIREWGYTF
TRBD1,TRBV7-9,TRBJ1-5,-,TGTGCCAGCAGCTTAGAGACAGGGGTCGGTCAGCCCCAGCATTTT,CASSLETGVGQPQHF
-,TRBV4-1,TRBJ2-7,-,TGCGCCAGCAGCCCCCGGGTAGCTCCAACCTACGAGCAGTACTTC,CASSPRVAPTYEQYF
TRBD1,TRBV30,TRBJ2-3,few,TGTGCCTGGAGTGTACTAACAGGGGTTACAGATACGCAGTATTTT,CAWSVLTGVTDTQYF
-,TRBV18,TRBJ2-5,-,TGTGCCAGCTCACCAGGGGCAGGGAGGACAGAGACCCAGTACTTC,CASSPGAGRTETQYF
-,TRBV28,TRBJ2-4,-,TGTGCCACAGTACAGAGGGCCAAAAACATTCAGTACTTC,CATVQRAKNIQYF
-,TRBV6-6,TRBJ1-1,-,TGTGCCAGCAGGTCCTCTGGGGGTGACACTGAAGCTTTCTTT,CASRSSGGDTEAFF
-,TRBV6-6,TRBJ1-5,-,TGTGCCAGTGGCCTCAGCTCCAATCAGCCCCAGCATTTT,CASGLSSNQPQHF
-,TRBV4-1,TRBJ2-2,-,TGCGCCAGCAGCTCCCGAGGGGCTAACACCGGGGAGCTGTTTTTT,CASSSRGANTGELFF
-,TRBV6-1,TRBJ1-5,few,TGTGCCAGCAGTGCCAGGGTAGGTCAGCCCCAGCATTTT,CASSARVGQPQHF
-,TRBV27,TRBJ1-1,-,TGTGCCAGCACCAAACAGGGAGGACCCACTGAAGCTTTCTTT,CASTKQGGPTEAFF